These T cell receptor beta chains were read from a single sample in a study of T cells in Graves' hyperthyroidism and ophthalmopathy. Via MiXCR, TCRdb re-called the multiplex PCR reads, giving one row per CDR3 protein. The data contain approximately 400,000 distinct CDR3 sequences, around a sixth of them singletons. The sequencing sample was made of blood. Every receptor here comes from a woman between 18 and 29 years old with Graves' hyperthyroidism. CDR3s include the opening cysteine and the closing phenylalanine or tryptophan. A D gene is named only where the DNA matches it firmly. Clone size is stated in some rows and not others, as once, few, many or a class when expanded.

clone size: NA
V gene: TRBV10-3
J gene: TRBJ2-5
D gene: NA
CDR3 protein: CAIRPIAGETQYF
CDR3 DNA: TGTGCCATCAGACCGATAGCTGGGGAGACCCAGTACTTC

clone size: NA
V gene: TRBV4-1
J gene: TRBJ2-1
D gene: TRBD2
CDR3 protein: CASSLTSGGLEEQFF
CDR3 DNA: TGCGCCAGCAGCCTTACTAGCGGGGGACTAGAGGAGCAGTTCTTC

clone size: many
V gene: TRBV6-1
J gene: TRBJ1-1
D gene: NA
CDR3 protein: CASSELGLPAFF
CDR3 DNA: TGTGCCAGCAGTGAACTAGGTTTGCCAGCTTTCTTT

clone size: NA
V gene: TRBV5-1
J gene: TRBJ2-5
D gene: NA
CDR3 protein: CASSGEETQYF
CDR3 DNA: TGCGCCAGCAGCGGGGAAGAGACCCAGTACTTC

clone size: many
V gene: TRBV27
J gene: TRBJ2-5
D gene: TRBD2
CDR3 protein: CASSPGTSGRQETQYF
CDR3 DNA: TGTGCCAGCAGTCCCGGGACTAGCGGGCGCCAAGAGACCCAGTACTTC

clone size: NA
V gene: TRBV20-1
J gene: TRBJ1-5
D gene: NA
CDR3 protein: CSAGYKYSNQPQHF
CDR3 DNA: TGCAGTGCTGGTTACAAGTATAGCAATCAGCCCCAGCATTTT

clone size: many
V gene: TRBV3-1
J gene: TRBJ1-2
D gene: NA
CDR3 protein: CASSQDAGGRYGYTF
CDR3 DNA: TGTGCCAGCAGCCAAGATGCGGGGGGCCGATATGGCTACACCTTC

clone size: many
V gene: TRBV20-1
J gene: TRBJ2-3
D gene: NA
CDR3 protein: CSAYSRDTQYF
CDR3 DNA: TGCAGTGCTTATTCCAGGGATACGCAGTATTTT

clone size: many
V gene: TRBV12-3/TRBV12-4
J gene: TRBJ1-2
D gene: NA
CDR3 protein: CASSLWGDLNYGYTF
CDR3 DNA: TGTGCCAGCAGTTTATGGGGGGATCTCAACTATGGCTACACCTTC

clone size: many
V gene: TRBV28
J gene: TRBJ2-1
D gene: NA
CDR3 protein: CASGVTGGRGEQFF
CDR3 DNA: TGTGCCAGCGGCGTAACAGGAGGGCGGGGTGAGCAGTTCTTC

clone size: many
V gene: TRBV20-1
J gene: TRBJ1-1
D gene: NA
CDR3 protein: CSASAQISYIPSFF
CDR3 DNA: TGCAGTGCTAGTGCACAAATATCCTACATACCCAGCTTCTTT

clone size: many
V gene: TRBV10-2
J gene: TRBJ1-1
D gene: NA
CDR3 protein: CASSVQVNTEAFF
CDR3 DNA: TGCGCCAGCAGTGTCCAGGTGAACACTGAAGCTTTCTTT

clone size: many
V gene: TRBV5-1
J gene: TRBJ1-4
D gene: TRBD1
CDR3 protein: CASSRIGTEGEKLFF
CDR3 DNA: TGCGCCAGCAGCCGAATCGGGACAGAAGGCGAAAAACTGTTTTTT

clone size: many
V gene: TRBV28
J gene: TRBJ2-7
D gene: TRBD1
CDR3 protein: CASRRPGQGIFYEQYF
CDR3 DNA: TGTGCCAGCAGGAGGCCGGGACAGGGGATTTTCTACGAGCAGTACTTC

clone size: few
V gene: TRBV29-1
J gene: TRBJ1-1
D gene: NA
CDR3 protein: CSVVVRVRNTEAFF
CDR3 DNA: TGCAGCGTTGTCGTAAGGGTAAGGAACACTGAAGCTTTCTTT

clone size: many
V gene: TRBV3-1
J gene: TRBJ1-1
D gene: NA
CDR3 protein: CASGRSGAEAFF
CDR3 DNA: TGTGCCAGTGGCCGGTCAGGGGCTGAAGCTTTCTTT

clone size: many
V gene: TRBV5-1
J gene: TRBJ2-7
D gene: NA
CDR3 protein: CASSLLASSYEQYF
CDR3 DNA: TGCGCCAGCAGCTTGTTGGCCAGCTCCTACGAGCAGTACTTC

clone size: many
V gene: TRBV28
J gene: TRBJ1-1
D gene: NA
CDR3 protein: CASRAGDMNTEAFF
CDR3 DNA: TGTGCCAGCAGGGCAGGAGACATGAACACTGAAGCTTTCTTT

clone size: many
V gene: TRBV12-3/TRBV12-4
J gene: TRBJ1-1
D gene: NA
CDR3 protein: CASSAEVTEAFF
CDR3 DNA: TGTGCCAGCAGTGCCGAGGTGACTGAAGCTTTCTTT

clone size: many
V gene: TRBV2
J gene: TRBJ1-2
D gene: NA
CDR3 protein: CASNGQPGKANYGYTF
CDR3 DNA: TGTGCCAGTAACGGACAGCCAGGGAAAGCTAACTATGGCTACACCTTC

clone size: NA
V gene: TRBV6-1
J gene: TRBJ2-7
D gene: TRBD2
CDR3 protein: CASSYAGVSYEQYF
CDR3 DNA: TGTGCCAGCAGTTACGCGGGGGTCTCCTACGAGCAGTACTTC

clone size: NA
V gene: TRBV20-1
J gene: TRBJ2-3
D gene: NA
CDR3 protein: CSARGGGTDTQYF
CDR3 DNA: TGCAGTGCTCGGGGAGGTGGGACAGATACGCAGTATTTT

clone size: few
V gene: TRBV4-2
J gene: TRBJ2-3
D gene: TRBD2
CDR3 protein: CASSLAGGRADTQYF
CDR3 DNA: TGTGCCAGCAGCTTAGCGGGAGGGAGGGCAGATACGCAGTATTTT

clone size: many
V gene: TRBV28
J gene: TRBJ2-1
D gene: NA
CDR3 protein: CASSSNEQGEQFF
CDR3 DNA: TGTGCCAGCAGTTCAAACGAACAGGGCGAGCAGTTCTTC

clone size: many
V gene: TRBV6-2/TRBV6-3
J gene: TRBJ2-7
D gene: NA
CDR3 protein: CASSYGGSRQSSYEQYF
CDR3 DNA: TGTGCCAGCAGTTACGGTGGATCGCGGCAGAGCTCCTACGAGCAGTACTTC

clone size: NA
V gene: TRBV27
J gene: TRBJ2-7
D gene: TRBD2
CDR3 protein: CASRPTGTSGYEQYF
CDR3 DNA: TGTGCCAGTCGTCCTACCGGGACTAGCGGCTACGAGCAGTACTTC

clone size: many
V gene: TRBV6-5
J gene: TRBJ1-2
D gene: NA
CDR3 protein: CASSYSGDITYGYTF
CDR3 DNA: TGTGCCAGCAGTTACTCTGGGGACATCACCTATGGCTACACCTTC

clone size: many
V gene: TRBV12-3/TRBV12-4
J gene: TRBJ1-2
D gene: TRBD1
CDR3 protein: CASSPGQDYGYTF
CDR3 DNA: TGTGCCAGCAGTCCCGGACAGGACTATGGCTACACCTTC

clone size: many
V gene: TRBV6-1
J gene: TRBJ1-5
D gene: NA
CDR3 protein: CASRPVRPQPQHF
CDR3 DNA: TGTGCCAGCAGGCCCGTCCGGCCTCAGCCCCAGCATTTT

clone size: NA
V gene: TRBV7-8
J gene: TRBJ2-1
D gene: TRBD2
CDR3 protein: CASSERLAGVYEQFF
CDR3 DNA: TGTGCCAGCAGCGAAAGACTAGCGGGAGTCTATGAGCAGTTCTTC

clone size: NA
V gene: TRBV12-5
J gene: TRBJ1-5
D gene: NA
CDR3 protein: CASGPGSGGQPQHF
CDR3 DNA: TGTGCTAGTGGTCCCGGGTCTGGCGGTCAGCCCCAGCATTTT

clone size: many
V gene: TRBV7-2
J gene: TRBJ2-1
D gene: TRBD2
CDR3 protein: CASSLVAGGINEQFF
CDR3 DNA: TGTGCCAGCAGCTTAGTAGCGGGGGGGATCAATGAGCAGTTCTTC

clone size: few
V gene: TRBV6-1
J gene: TRBJ1-5
D gene: NA
CDR3 protein: CASSASFAGTTDQPQHF
CDR3 DNA: TGTGCCAGCAGCGCAAGTTTTGCAGGGACGACGGATCAGCCCCAGCATTTT

clone size: many
V gene: TRBV10-3
J gene: TRBJ2-7
D gene: NA
CDR3 protein: CAISRDSWSSYEQYF
CDR3 DNA: TGTGCCATCAGTCGGGACTCCTGGAGCTCCTACGAGCAGTACTTC

clone size: few
V gene: TRBV10-3
J gene: TRBJ2-2
D gene: NA
CDR3 protein: CAISEPISPAGTTGELFF
CDR3 DNA: TGTGCCATCAGTGAGCCAATCTCCCCTGCAGGGACGACCGGGGAGCTGTTTTTT

clone size: many
V gene: TRBV7-9
J gene: TRBJ2-3
D gene: NA
CDR3 protein: CASSLEGQTQYF
CDR3 DNA: TGTGCCAGCAGCTTAGAGGGGCAAACGCAGTATTTT

clone size: many
V gene: TRBV13
J gene: TRBJ1-1
D gene: NA
CDR3 protein: CASSFGSQATEAFF
CDR3 DNA: TGTGCCAGCAGCTTCGGGTCACAGGCCACTGAAGCTTTCTTT

clone size: few
V gene: TRBV7-6
J gene: TRBJ2-7
D gene: NA
CDR3 protein: CASSGFRELLREQYF
CDR3 DNA: TGTGCCAGCAGCGGTTTTCGGGAGTTGTTGAGGGAGCAGTACTTC

clone size: few
V gene: TRBV28
J gene: TRBJ2-2
D gene: TRBD1
CDR3 protein: CASSAPRGQGDTGELFF
CDR3 DNA: TGTGCCAGCAGTGCCCCGAGGGGACAGGGGGACACCGGGGAGCTGTTTTTT

clone size: NA
V gene: TRBV11-2
J gene: TRBJ2-1
D gene: NA
CDR3 protein: CASSLRGAARDEQFF
CDR3 DNA: TGTGCCAGCAGCCTAAGAGGGGCAGCCAGGGATGAGCAGTTCTTC

clone size: many
V gene: TRBV20-1
J gene: TRBJ1-1
D gene: TRBD1
CDR3 protein: CSARGRTGKRGAFF
CDR3 DNA: TGCAGTGCTAGAGGTCGGACAGGCAAACGTGGAGCTTTCTTT

clone size: many
V gene: TRBV6-1
J gene: TRBJ2-3
D gene: NA
CDR3 protein: CASSYAGLTYDTQYF
CDR3 DNA: TGTGCCAGCAGTTATGCTGGACTCACCTACGATACGCAGTATTTT

clone size: many
V gene: TRBV5-1
J gene: TRBJ2-1
D gene: NA
CDR3 protein: CASSLFGRSSSYNEQFF
CDR3 DNA: TGCGCCAGCAGCTTGTTCGGCAGATCTAGCTCCTACAATGAGCAGTTCTTC

clone size: NA
V gene: TRBV2
J gene: TRBJ2-1
D gene: TRBD1
CDR3 protein: CASSGDRGSNGQFF
CDR3 DNA: TGTGCCAGCAGTGGAGACAGGGGGAGCAATGGGCAGTTCTTC

clone size: many
V gene: TRBV24-1
J gene: TRBJ2-5
D gene: NA
CDR3 protein: CATSDTPDRNGGTQYF
CDR3 DNA: TGTGCCACCAGTGACACTCCGGACAGAAACGGCGGGACCCAGTACTTC